One and the same sample provided the 7 T cell receptor beta chains below, sequenced in a study of blood T cell repertoires in COVID-19. The method was immunoSEQ multiplex PCR; TCRdb's version includes in-frame clones alone and lacks a portion of them. Among around 190,000 clones listed, about 90% were seen once. The sample consisted of peripheral blood. The receptors were sampled from an older man with active or convalescent COVID-19.

V and J are TRBV5-5 and TRBJ1-2, with 9 bases lining up with TRBD1. There are 13 residues in the CDR3. CDR1 is SGHKS, CDR2 YYEKEE, per germline (reference sequence). The ends lost 1 base at V and 6 bases at J; junction bases unmatched: 1. The CDR3 here is CASSLTGGDGYTF. CDR3 nucleotides: TGTGCCAGCAGCTTGACAGGGGGCGATGGCTACACCTTC. The whole variable domain, remainder taken from reference TRBV5-5 and TRBJ1-2, is DAGVTQSPTHLIKTRGQQVTLRCSPISGHKSVSWYQQVLGQGPQFIFQYYEKEERGRGNFPDRFSARQFPNYSSELNVNALLLGDSALYLCASSLTGGDGYTFGSGTRLTVV.

This sequence joins TRBV3-1 (or the pseudogene TRBV3-2) and TRBJ1-6; weak D call: TRBD1 (6 bases). Germline V gene data show CDR1 as LGHDT and CDR2 as YNNKEL (reference sequence). V was pared by 1 base and J by 4 bases, with 14 bases between. There are 17 residues in the CDR3. The CDR3 loop reads CASSQGGGERYNSPLHF. CDR3 bases: TGTGCCAGCAGCCAAGGAGGGGGGGAACGGTATAATTCACCCCTCCACTTT.

This chain links TRBV5-8 with TRBJ2-2; tentatively, D is TRBD2 (6 bases). Trimming pared 6 bases from V and 3 bases from J, leaving 12 bases between. Germline lookup yields CDR1 SGHTS and CDR2 YDEGEE. The CDR3 is made up of 14 amino acids. CDR3 bases: TGTGCCAGCACCCGGGGGAAGGACACCGGGGAGCTGTTTTTT. Its translation is CASTRGKDTGELFF.

The rearrangement joins TRBV28 to TRBJ2-7; D might be TRBD2 (5 bases). Trimming cost V 11 bases and J 0 bases, with 14 bases left between them. The CDR3 covers 13 residues. From germline, CDR1 is MDHEN and CDR2 SYDVKM. The DNA for the CDR3 is TGTGCCGGCTCAAAAGCGGTCTCCTACGAGCAGTACTTC. Protein: CAGSKAVSYEQYF.

The chain is built from TRBV19 and TRBJ2-1, with 8 bases identical to TRBD2. J lost 4 bases, V lost 3 bases, and 2 bases had no gene match. This CDR3 has 14 amino acids. The V gene's germline CDR1 is LNHDA and CDR2 SQIVND (reference sequence). CDR3 bases: TGTGCCAGTAGTATCCTAGCGGGTTACAATGAGCAGTTCTTC. It encodes CASSILAGYNEQFF.

This chain uses TRBV30 with TRBJ1-3, with 8 bases matching TRBD1. V lost 2 bases and J lost 1; bases outside the gene matches: 7. The V gene's germline CDR1 is GTSNPN and CDR2 SVGIG (reference sequence). The CDR3 loop spans 16 amino acids. The CDR3 loop reads CAWSFPDRASGNTIYF. The CDR3 DNA reads TGTGCCTGGAGTTTCCCGGACAGGGCATCTGGAAACACCATATATTTT.

The CDR3 DNA reads TGTGCCAGCAGCTTAGGGTTAGTGACTAGCGGGTCCGCTGGATTCTTC. Translated: CASSLGLVTSGSAGFF. The chain uses TRBV7-2 and TRBJ2-1; 10 positions match TRBD2. The CDR3 sequence is 16 residues long. Germline CDR1 reads SGHTA; CDR2 reads FQGNSA. V lost 1 base, J lost 16 bases, and 16 bases stayed unmatched.